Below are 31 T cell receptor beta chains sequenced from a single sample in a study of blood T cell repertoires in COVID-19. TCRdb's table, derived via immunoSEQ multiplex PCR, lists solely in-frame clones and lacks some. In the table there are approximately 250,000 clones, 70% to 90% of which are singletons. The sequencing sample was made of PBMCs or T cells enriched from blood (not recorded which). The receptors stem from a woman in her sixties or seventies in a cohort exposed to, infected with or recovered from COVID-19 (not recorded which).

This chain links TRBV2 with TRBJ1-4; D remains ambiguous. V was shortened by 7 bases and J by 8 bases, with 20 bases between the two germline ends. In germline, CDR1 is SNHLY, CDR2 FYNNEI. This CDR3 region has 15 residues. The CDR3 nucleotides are TGTGCCAGCATACGAAGGCCTATCGTGGGCGAAAAACTGTTTTTT. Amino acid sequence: CASIRRPIVGEKLFF.

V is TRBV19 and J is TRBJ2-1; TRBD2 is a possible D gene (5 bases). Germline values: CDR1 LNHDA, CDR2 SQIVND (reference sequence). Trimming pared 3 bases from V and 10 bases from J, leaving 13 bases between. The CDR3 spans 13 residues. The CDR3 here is CASSINYRGEQFF. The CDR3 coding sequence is TGTGCCAGTAGTATTAATTACCGGGGAGAGCAGTTCTTC.

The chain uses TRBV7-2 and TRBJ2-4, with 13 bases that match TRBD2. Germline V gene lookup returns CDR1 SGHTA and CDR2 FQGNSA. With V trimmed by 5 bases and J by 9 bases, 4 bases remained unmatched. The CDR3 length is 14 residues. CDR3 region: CASSPRTSGGIQYF. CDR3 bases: TGTGCCAGCAGCCCACGGACTAGCGGGGGCATTCAGTACTTC.

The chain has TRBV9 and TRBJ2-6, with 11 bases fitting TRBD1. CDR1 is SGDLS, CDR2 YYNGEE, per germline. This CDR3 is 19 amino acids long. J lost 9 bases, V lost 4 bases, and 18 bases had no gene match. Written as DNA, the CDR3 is TGTGCCAGCAGCCCTGTAGGAGGACAGGGGGCCTCATGGGGCAACGTCCTGACTTTC. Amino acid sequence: CASSPVGGQGASWGNVLTF. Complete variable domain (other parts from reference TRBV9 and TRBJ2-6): DSGVTQTPKHLITATGQRVTLRCSPRSGDLSVYWYQQSLDQGLQFLIQYYNGEERAKGNILERFSAQQFPDLHSELNLSSLELGDSALYFCASSPVGGQGASWGNVLTFGAGSRLTVL.

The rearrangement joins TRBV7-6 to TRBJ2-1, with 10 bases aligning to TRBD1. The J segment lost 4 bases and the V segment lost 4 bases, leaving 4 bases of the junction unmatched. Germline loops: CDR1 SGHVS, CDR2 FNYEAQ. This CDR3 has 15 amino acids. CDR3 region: CASSSRTGGYNEQFF. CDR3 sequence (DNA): TGTGCCAGCAGCTCACGGACAGGGGGTTACAATGAGCAGTTCTTC. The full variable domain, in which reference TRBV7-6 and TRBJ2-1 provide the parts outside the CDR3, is GAGVSQSPRYKVTKRGQDVALRCDPISGHVSLYWYRQALGQGPEFLTYFNYEAQQDKSGLPNDRFSAERPEGSISTLTIQRTEQRDSAMYRCASSSRTGGYNEQFFGPGTRLTVL.

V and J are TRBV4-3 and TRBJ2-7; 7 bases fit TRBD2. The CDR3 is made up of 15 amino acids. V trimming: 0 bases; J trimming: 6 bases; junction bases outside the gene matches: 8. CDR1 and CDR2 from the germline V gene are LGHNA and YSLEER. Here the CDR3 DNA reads TGCGCCAGCAGCCAAGATTTGCAGGGAGGGTCCGAGCAGTACTTC. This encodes CASSQDLQGGSEQYF.

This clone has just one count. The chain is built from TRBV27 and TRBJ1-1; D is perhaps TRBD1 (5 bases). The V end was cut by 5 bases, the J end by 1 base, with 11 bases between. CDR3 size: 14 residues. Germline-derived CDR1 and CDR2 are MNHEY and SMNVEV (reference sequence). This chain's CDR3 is CASSPRTGNTEAFF. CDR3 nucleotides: TGTGCCAGCAGTCCACGAACAGGGAACACTGAAGCTTTCTTT.

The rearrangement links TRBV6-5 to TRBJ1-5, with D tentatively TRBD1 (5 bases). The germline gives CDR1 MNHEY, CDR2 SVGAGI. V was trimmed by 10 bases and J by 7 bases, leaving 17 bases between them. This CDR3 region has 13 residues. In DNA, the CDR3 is TGTGCCACCTGGAGGGGATCCGGACAGCCCCAGCATTTT. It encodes CATWRGSGQPQHF.

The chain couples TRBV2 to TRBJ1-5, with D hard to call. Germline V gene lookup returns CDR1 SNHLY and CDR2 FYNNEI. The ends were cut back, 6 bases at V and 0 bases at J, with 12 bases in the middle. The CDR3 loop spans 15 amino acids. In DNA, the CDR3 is TGTGCCAGCAGAGAGGGTTCTTATAGCAATCAGCCCCAGCATTTT. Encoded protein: CASREGSYSNQPQHF.

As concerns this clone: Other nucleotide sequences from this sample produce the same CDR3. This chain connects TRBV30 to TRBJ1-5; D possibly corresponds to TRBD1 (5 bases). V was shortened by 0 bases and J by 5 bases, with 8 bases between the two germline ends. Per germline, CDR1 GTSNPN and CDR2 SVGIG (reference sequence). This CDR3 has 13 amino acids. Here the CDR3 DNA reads TGTGCCTGGAGTGTGGGAGGGGATCAGCCCCAGCATTTT. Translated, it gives CAWSVGGDQPQHF.

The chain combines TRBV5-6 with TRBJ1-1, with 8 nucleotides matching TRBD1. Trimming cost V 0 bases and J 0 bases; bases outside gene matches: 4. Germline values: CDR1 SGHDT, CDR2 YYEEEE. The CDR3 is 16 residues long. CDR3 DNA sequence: TGTGCCAGCAGCTTGGGACAGACAGGGGTGAACACTGAAGCTTTCTTT. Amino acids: CASSLGQTGVNTEAFF.

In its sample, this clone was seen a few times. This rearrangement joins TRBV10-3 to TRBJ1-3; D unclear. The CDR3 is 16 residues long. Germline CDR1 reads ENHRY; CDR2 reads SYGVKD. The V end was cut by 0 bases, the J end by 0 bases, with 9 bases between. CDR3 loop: CAISESILSSGNTIYF. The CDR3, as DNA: TGTGCCATCAGTGAGTCGATTCTCAGCTCTGGAAACACCATATATTTT.

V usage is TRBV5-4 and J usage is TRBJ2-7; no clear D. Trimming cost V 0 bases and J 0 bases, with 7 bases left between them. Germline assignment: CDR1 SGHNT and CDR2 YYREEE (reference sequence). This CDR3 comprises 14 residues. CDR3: CASSLALDSYEQYF. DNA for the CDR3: TGTGCCAGCAGCTTGGCCCTAGACTCCTACGAGCAGTACTTC.

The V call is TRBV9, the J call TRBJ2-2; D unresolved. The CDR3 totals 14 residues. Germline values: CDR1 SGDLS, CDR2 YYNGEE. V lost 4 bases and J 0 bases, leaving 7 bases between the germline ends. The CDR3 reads CASSIIANTGELFF. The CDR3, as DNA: TGTGCCAGCAGCATTATCGCGAACACCGGGGAGCTGTTTTTT.

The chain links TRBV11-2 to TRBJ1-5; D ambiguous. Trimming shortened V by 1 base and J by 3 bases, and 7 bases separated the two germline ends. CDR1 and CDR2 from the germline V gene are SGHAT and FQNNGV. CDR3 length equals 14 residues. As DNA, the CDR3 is TGTGCCAGCAGCTTAGTAGCATCCAATCAGCCCCAGCATTTT. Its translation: CASSLVASNQPQHF.

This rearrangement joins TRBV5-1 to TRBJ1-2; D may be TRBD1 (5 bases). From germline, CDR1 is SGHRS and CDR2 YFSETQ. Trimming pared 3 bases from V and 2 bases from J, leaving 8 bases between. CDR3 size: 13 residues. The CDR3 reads CASSSAGNYGYTF. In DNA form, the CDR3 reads TGCGCCAGCAGCTCTGCAGGGAACTATGGCTACACCTTC.

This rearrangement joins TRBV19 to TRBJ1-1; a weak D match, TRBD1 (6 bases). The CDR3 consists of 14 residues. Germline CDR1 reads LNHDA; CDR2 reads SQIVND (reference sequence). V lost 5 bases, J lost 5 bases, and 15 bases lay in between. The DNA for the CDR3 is TGTGCCAGTAGTCCCAGGGGTAAGGGGACTGAAGCTTTCTTT. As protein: CASSPRGKGTEAFF.

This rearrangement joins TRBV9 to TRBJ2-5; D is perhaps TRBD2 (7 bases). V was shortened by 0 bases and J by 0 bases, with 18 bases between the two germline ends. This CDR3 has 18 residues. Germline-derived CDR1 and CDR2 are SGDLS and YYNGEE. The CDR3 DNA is TGTGCCAGCAGCGTAGAGGGGGAAGCGGGACGGTACCAAGAGACCCAGTACTTC. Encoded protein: CASSVEGEAGRYQETQYF.

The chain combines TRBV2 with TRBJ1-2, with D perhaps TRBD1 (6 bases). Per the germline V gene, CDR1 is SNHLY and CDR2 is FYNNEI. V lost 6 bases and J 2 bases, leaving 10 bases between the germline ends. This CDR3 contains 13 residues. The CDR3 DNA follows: TGTGCCAGCAGATCGACAGGAAACTATGGCTACACCTTC. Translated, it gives CASRSTGNYGYTF.

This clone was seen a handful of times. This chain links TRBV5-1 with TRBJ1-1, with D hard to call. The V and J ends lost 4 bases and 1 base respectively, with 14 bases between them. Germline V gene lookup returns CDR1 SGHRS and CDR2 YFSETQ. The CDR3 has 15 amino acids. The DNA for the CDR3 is TGCGCCAGCAGCCCCGGGTCATCGGGGAACACTGAAGCTTTCTTT. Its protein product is CASSPGSSGNTEAFF.

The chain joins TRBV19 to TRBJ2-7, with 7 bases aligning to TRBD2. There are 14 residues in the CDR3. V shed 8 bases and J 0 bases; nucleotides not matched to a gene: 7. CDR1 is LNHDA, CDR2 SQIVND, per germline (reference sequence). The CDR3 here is CASSRDYSSYEQYF. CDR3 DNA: TGTGCCAGTTCAAGGGACTATTCCTCCTACGAGCAGTACTTC.

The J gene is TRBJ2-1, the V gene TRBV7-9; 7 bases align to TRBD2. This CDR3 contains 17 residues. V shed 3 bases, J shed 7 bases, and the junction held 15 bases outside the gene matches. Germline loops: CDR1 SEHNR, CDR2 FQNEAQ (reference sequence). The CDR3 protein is CASSFRGMAGARNEQFF. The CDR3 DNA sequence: TGTGCCAGCAGCTTTCGGGGTATGGCGGGAGCTCGTAATGAGCAGTTCTTC.

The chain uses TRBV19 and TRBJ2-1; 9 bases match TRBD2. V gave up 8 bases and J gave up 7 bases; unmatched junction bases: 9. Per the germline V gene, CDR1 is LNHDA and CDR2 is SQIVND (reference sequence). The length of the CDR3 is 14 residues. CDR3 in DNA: TGTGCCAGTGATAGCGGGAGATTTTTGAATGAGCAGTTCTTC. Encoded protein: CASDSGRFLNEQFF.

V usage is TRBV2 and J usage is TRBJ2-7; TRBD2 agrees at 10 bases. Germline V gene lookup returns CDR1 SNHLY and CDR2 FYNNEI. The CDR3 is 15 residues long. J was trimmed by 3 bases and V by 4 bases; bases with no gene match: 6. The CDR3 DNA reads TGTGCCAGCAGTGCTGCACTAGCGGGAATCTACGAGCAGTACTTC. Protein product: CASSAALAGIYEQYF.

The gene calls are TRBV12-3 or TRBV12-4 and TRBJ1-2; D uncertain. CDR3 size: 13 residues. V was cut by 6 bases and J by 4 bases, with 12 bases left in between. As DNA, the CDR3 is TGTGCCAGCAGCCTAACAAGGAGCTATGGCTACACCTTC. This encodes CASSLTRSYGYTF.

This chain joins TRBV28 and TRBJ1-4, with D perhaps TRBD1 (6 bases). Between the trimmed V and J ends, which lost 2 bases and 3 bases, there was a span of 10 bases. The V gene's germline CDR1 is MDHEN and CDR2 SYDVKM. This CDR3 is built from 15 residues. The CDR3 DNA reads TGTGCCAGCAGTTTAATGGGGGCCGCTAATGAAAAACTGTTTTTT. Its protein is CASSLMGAANEKLFF.

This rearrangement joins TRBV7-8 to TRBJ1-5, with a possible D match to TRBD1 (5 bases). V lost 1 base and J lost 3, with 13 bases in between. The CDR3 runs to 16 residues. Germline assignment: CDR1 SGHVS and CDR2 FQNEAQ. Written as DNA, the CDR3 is TGTGCCAGCAGCTTAGAAGGGGCCGTTTCCAATCAGCCCCAGCATTTT. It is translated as CASSLEGAVSNQPQHF.

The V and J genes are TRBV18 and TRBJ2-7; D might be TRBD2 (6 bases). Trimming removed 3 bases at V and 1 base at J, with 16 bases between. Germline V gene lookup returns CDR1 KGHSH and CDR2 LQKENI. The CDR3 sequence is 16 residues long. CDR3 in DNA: TGTGCCAGCTCACCCCCGGGTAGCGGTCGGTCCTACGAGCAGTACTTC. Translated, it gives CASSPPGSGRSYEQYF.

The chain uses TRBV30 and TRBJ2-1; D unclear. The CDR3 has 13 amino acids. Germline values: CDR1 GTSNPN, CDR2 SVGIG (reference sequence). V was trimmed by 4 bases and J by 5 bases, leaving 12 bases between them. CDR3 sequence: CAWNRVQNNEQFF. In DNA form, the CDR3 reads TGTGCCTGGAATAGAGTACAGAACAATGAGCAGTTCTTC.

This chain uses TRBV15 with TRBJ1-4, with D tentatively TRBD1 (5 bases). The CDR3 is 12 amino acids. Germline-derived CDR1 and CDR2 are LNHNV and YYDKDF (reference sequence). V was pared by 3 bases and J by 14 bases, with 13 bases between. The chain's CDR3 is CATSRVGRGLFF. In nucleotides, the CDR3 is TGTGCCACCAGCAGGGTCGGACGGGGGCTGTTTTTT.

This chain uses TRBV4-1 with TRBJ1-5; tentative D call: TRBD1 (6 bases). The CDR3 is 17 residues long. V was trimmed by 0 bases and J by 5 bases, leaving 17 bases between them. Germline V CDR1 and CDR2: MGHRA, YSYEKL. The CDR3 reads CASSQDATGWIDQPQHF. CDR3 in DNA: TGCGCCAGCAGCCAAGATGCTACAGGGTGGATCGATCAGCCCCAGCATTTT.